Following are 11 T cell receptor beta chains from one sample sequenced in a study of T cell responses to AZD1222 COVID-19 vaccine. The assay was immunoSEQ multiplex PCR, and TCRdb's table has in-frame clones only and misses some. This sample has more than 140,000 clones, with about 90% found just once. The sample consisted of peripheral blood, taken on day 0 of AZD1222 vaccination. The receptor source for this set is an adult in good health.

This chain's CDR3 is CASSRGHNSYEQYF. The CDR3 DNA reads as TGTGCCAGCAGCCGGGGACACAACTCCTACGAGCAGTACTTC. V is TRBV6-2 or TRBV6-3 and J is TRBJ2-7; weak D call: TRBD1 (6 bases). V was trimmed by 6 bases and J by 0 bases, leaving 12 bases between them. This CDR3 is 14 amino acids long. Germline CDR1 MNHEY, CDR2 SVGEGT.

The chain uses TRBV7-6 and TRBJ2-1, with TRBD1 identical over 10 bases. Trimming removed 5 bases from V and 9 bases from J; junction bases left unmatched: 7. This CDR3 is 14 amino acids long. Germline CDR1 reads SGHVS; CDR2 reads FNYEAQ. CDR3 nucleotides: TGTGCCAGCAGCCCCATGGGACAGGGGATTGAGCAGTTCTTC. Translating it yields CASSPMGQGIEQFF.

CDR3 bases: TGTGCCAGCAGTTACTCCTCGGGGGGGGTTGGAAAACTGTTTTTT. Its protein is CASSYSSGGVGKLFF. The rearrangement uses TRBV6-5 and TRBJ1-4, with D maybe TRBD1 (5 bases). The germline V gene encodes CDR1 MNHEY and CDR2 SVGAGI. Trimming removed 0 bases from V and 10 bases from J, with 15 bases in between. The CDR3 consists of 15 residues.

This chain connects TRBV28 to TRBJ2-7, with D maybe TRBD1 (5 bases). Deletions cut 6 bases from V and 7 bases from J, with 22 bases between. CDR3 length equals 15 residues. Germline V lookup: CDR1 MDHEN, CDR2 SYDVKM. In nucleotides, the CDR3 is TGTGCCAGCAGCAGACCGGACAACTCAATCTCAGAGCAGTACTTC. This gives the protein CASSRPDNSISEQYF.

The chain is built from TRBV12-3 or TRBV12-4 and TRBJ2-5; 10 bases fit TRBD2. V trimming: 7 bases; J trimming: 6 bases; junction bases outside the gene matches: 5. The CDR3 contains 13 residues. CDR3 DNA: TGTGCCAGCACTGTAGCGGGAGGAAAGACCCAGTACTTC. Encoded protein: CASTVAGGKTQYF.

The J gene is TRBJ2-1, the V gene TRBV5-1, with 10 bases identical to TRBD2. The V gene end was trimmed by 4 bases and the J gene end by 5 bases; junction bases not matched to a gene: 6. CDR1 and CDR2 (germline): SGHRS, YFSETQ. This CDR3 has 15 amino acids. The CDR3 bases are TGCGCCAGCAGCCCAGGACTAGCGGTCAACAATGAGCAGTTCTTC. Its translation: CASSPGLAVNNEQFF. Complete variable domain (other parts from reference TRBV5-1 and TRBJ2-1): KAGVTQTPRYLIKTRGQQVTLSCSPISGHRSVSWYQQTPGQGLQFLFEYFSETQRNKGNFPGRFSGRQFSNSRSEMNVSTLELGDSALYLCASSPGLAVNNEQFFGPGTRLTVL.

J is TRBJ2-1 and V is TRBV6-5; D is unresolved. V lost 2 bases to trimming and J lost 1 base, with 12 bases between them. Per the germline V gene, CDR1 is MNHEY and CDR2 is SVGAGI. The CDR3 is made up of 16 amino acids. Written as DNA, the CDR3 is TGTGCCAGCAGTTACGCGGCGGCGCCGTCCTACAATGAGCAGTTCTTC. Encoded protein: CASSYAAAPSYNEQFF.

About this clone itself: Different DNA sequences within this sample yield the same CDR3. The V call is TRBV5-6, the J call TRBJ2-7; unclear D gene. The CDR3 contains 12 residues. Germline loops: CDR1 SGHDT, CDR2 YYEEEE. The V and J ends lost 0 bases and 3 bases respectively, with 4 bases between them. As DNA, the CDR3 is TGTGCCAGCAGCTTGGTGGGCTACGAGCAGTACTTC. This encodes CASSLVGYEQYF.

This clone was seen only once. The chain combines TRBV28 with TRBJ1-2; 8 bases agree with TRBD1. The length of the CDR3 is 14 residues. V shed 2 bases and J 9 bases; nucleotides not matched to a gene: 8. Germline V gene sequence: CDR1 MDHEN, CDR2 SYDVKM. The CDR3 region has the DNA TGTGCCAGCAGTTTAACCGGGACAGGCGCCAGCTACACCTTC. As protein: CASSLTGTGASYTF.

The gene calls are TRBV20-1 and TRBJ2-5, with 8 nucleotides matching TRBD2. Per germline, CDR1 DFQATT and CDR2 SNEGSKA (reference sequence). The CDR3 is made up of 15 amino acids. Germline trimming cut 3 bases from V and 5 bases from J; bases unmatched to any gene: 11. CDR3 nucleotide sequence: TGCAGTGCTAGTATAAGCGGGAGTCGGCAGGAGACCCAGTACTTC. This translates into CSASISGSRQETQYF.

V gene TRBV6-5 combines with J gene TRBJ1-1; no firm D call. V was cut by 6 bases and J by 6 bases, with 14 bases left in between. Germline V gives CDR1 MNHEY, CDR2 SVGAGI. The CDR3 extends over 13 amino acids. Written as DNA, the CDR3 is TGTGCCAGCAGATCCCTAGAAGAGGCTGAAGCTTTCTTT. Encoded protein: CASRSLEEAEAFF.